This T cell receptor beta chain came from a study of graft-versus-host responses after intestinal transplantation (dated by TCRdb to the early 2020s). Notes on the research overall: The transplants that recipients received were multivisceral, liver-intestinal, or isolated intestinal. After intestinal transplantation, graft-versus-host and host-versus-graft alloreactive T cell clones were followed in the graft, circulation and bone marrow using bulk TCR-beta CDR3 sequencing. Alloreactive clones were identified by sequencing pre-transplant mixed lymphocyte reaction products and comparing them with unstimulated pre-transplant donor and recipient T cells. A peak of at least 4% donor T cells among recipient peripheral blood mononuclear cells was the definition used for donor T cell macrochimerism. The cohort enrolled approximately 24 intestinal transplant recipients including one retransplant, and a few patients lacking pretransplant specimens were excluded. Every recipient was given anti-thymocyte globulin induction, followed by approximately 3 years of maintenance tacrolimus and steroids. Instead of going to the commercial service, samples from a few later patients were sequenced in-house on an Illumina MiSeq and processed with MiXCR. The full study reports these points: High GvH to HvG T cell clonal ratios were observed in the allografts of patients with donor T cell macrochimerism. Early after transplant, peak levels of circulating GvH clones were associated with declines in HvG clones. GvH clones were found in recipient bone marrow, and some of the GvH clones appeared earlier in ileal mucosa or blood, which is consistent with an intestinal mucosal origin. Conclusions were limited by the relatively low number and heterogeneity of intestinal transplant patients.

The meaning of the sample's time point label: cells obtained before transplantation from donor or recipient. CD3+CD4+ and CD3+CD8+ populations were FACS-sorted from unstimulated pre-transplant donor and recipient cells taken from spleen or lymph nodes. The library came from the immunoSEQ multiplex PCR assay. For most patients, genomic DNA was isolated with the Qiagen DNeasy Blood and Tissue Kit and sent frozen to Adaptive Biotechnologies for TCR sequencing. High-throughput TCR-beta CDR3 sequencing of genomic DNA from most patients was performed by Adaptive Biotechnologies. The study's own analysis went as follows. Adaptive's ImmunoSEQ software was the source of the TCR sequencing data for around 20 patients, while three other patients were processed with MiXCR and VDJtools. To correct CD4 versus CD8 sorting errors, any sequence found in both subsets at a frequency ratio below 5:1 was removed. CDR3 nucleotide sequences shared between donor and recipient were removed because their origin could not be assigned. To be classed as alloreactive, a clone needed at least 2-fold expansion over unstimulated cells and a minimum CFSE-low frequency of 0.002% (template counts) or 0.001% (read counts). A clone was considered mappable if detected in the sequenced pre-transplant spleen, lymph node, or MLR CFSE-low populations of the donor or recipient. Cumulative frequency of alloreactive clones was calculated as a percentage of all sequences weighted by copy number. As stored in TCRdb, this immuneACCESS dataset retains in-frame rearrangements with V and J assigned. A fraction of the clones does not appear; measured against another copy, unresolved V genes explain less than half of the discrepancy, and the remainder lacks a known reason. D and trimming were read from the DNA, whereas the V and J calls and clone size are those reported in that table. The sample profile shows over 100,000 clones; just under 95% of them were found once. The ten largest account for more than 0.9% of the sample.

Comments on this clone: This receptor's antigen is unknown. Per-base qualities were not stored, and no clone one base away is much larger.

The CDR3, cysteine through phenylalanine, is 13 amino acids long. CDR3 DNA is the only sequence kept; it has 39 bases, read in frame from the first base. The germline V gene (reference sequence) specifies LNHDA as CDR1 and SQIVND as CDR2. V loses 3 bases at its end and J loses 7 bases; junction bases beyond the gene matches: 5. The sequencing here drew on unstimulated CD8+ T cells sorted from spleen or lymph node cells, taken before transplant. The sequence joins TRBV19 to TRBJ1-1; 7 bases in the middle match TRBD1. The source of this sequence is a human donor who was the organ donor for an intestinal transplant. The base sequence is TGTGCCAGTAGTATGGGGACAGCTGATGAAGCTTTCTTT. Translated, this gives CASSMGTADEAFF.